The clone carrying this T cell receptor (beta chain) was seen only a few times. Its specificity is unknown. This CDR3 spans 11 amino acids. V lost 10 bases to trimming and J lost 9 bases; unmatched junction nucleotides: 3. The data were obtained in a study of T cells in localized non-small cell lung cancer. Study results and caveats: Heterogeneity remains possible, as sequencing covered one tumor region only.

TCRdb's copy holds only in-frame clones and misses some; the assay was immunoSEQ multiplex PCR. The sample shows 2,900 or so clones, around 25% of them seen only once. V usage is TRBV6-7 and J usage is TRBJ2-1, with 10 bases that match TRBD2. TRBV6-7 is recorded as an ORF, its role being uncertain. The sequencing here drew on lung tumor tissue, taken before any cancer treatment. This sequence originates from a man aged 40 to 70 with stage I lung adenocarcinoma. The CDR3 sequence: CATGLALEQFF. DNA of the CDR3: TGTGCCACGGGACTAGCGCTTGAGCAGTTCTTC.